Below, 16 T cell receptor beta chains from the same sample are listed, as sequenced in a study of glioma-infiltrating T cells. Amplification of TCR alpha and beta CDR3 regions from RNA used iRepertoire nested multiplex PCR. TCRdb passed the multiplex PCR reads through MiXCR, listing each CDR3 protein once. The sample has a few hundred thousand distinct CDR3 sequences; around 38% are singletons. The sequencing sample was made of glioma tissue, nonneoplastic brain tissue, or PBMCs (not recorded which). The receptors were gathered from a human donor with low-grade glioma or glioblastoma, undergoing nonglioma brain surgery, or in good health (not recorded which).

The chain is built from TRBV6-1 and TRBJ2-3; 8 bases map to TRBD1. The germline gives CDR1 MNHNS, CDR2 SASEGT. V gave up 10 bases and J gave up 3 bases; unmatched junction bases: 12. The CDR3 extends over 15 amino acids. This CDR3 is CAITEAGGLTDTQYF. CDR3 bases: TGTGCCATCACCGAGGCAGGGGGCCTTACAGATACGCAGTATTTT.

This chain connects TRBV20-1 to TRBJ1-1; 8 bases are shared with TRBD1. CDR1 and CDR2 from the germline V gene are DFQATT and SNEGSKA (reference sequence). The junction had 6 bases not matched to a gene; V was cut back by 6 bases and J by 0 bases. The CDR3 extends over 14 amino acids. The CDR3 coding sequence is TGCAGTGCCGTGGGACAGGTGATGAACACTGAAGCTTTCTTT. It is translated as CSAVGQVMNTEAFF.

This clonotype was seen ten or more times. The CDR3 DNA follows: TGTGCCAGCAGTTACGCGACAAGATGGAACACTGAAGCTTTCTTT. Its protein product is CASSYATRWNTEAFF. V usage is TRBV6-5 and J usage is TRBJ1-1; no clear D gene. The CDR3 is 15 amino acids. The V gene's germline CDR1 is MNHEY and CDR2 SVGAGI. The V gene lost 2 bases and the J gene lost 1 base, with 11 bases spanning the gap.

This chain connects TRBV5-1 to TRBJ2-3, with D maybe TRBD1 (5 bases). The CDR3 length is 14 residues. V was pared by 0 bases and J by 4 bases, with 9 bases between. Looked up from germline, CDR1 is SGHRS and CDR2 is YFSETQ. The CDR3 bases are TGCGCCAGCAGCTTGGCCATAGGGGCAGATACGCAGTATTTT. It specifies CASSLAIGADTQYF.

This clonotype was seen many times. The chain is built from TRBV6-1 and TRBJ1-1; the D gene is possibly TRBD1 (6 bases). Germline-derived CDR1 and CDR2 are MNHNS and SASEGT. The CDR3 runs to 12 residues. Trimming stripped 10 bases from V and 7 bases from J, with 16 bases between. Here the CDR3 DNA reads TGTGCCATACGGGGAGGGGGGAATGAAGCTTTCTTT. Translating it yields CAIRGGGNEAFF.

The V call is TRBV3-1, the J call TRBJ2-1; D is ambiguous. The germline CDR1 and CDR2 sequences are LGHDT and YNNKEL (reference sequence). Trimming removed 7 bases from V and 16 bases from J, with 20 bases in between. There are 12 residues in the CDR3. CDR3 amino acids: CASIHADGVGFF. CDR3 DNA sequence: TGTGCCAGCATCCACGCGGACGGAGTAGGCTTCTTC.

The rearrangement uses TRBV28 and TRBJ2-3, with TRBD1 as a possible D gene (5 bases). Germline loops: CDR1 MDHEN, CDR2 SYDVKM. The CDR3 has 16 residues. V was clipped by 5 bases and J by 0 bases, with 15 bases between them. CDR3 residues: CASSIQEFTSTDTQYF. Here the CDR3 DNA reads TGTGCCAGCAGTATACAGGAGTTCACTAGCACAGATACGCAGTATTTT.

This clonotype has ten or more counts. The chain has TRBV28 and TRBJ1-6; tentative D call: TRBD1 (5 bases). The CDR3 sequence is 15 residues long. CDR1 MDHEN and CDR2 SYDVKM come from the germline V gene. V dropped 6 bases and J dropped 4 bases, with 13 bases sitting between them. CDR3 coding DNA: TGTGCCAGCAGCCCCCGTGGGGGATATAATTCACCCCTCCACTTT. It translates to CASSPRGGYNSPLHF.

V usage is TRBV4-3 and J usage is TRBJ2-7; 7 positions agree with TRBD1. V was pared by 1 base and J by 3 bases, with 6 bases of the junction left unmatched. The CDR3 has 15 amino acids. Germline loops: CDR1 LGHNA, CDR2 YSLEER. CDR3 sequence (DNA): TGCGCCAGCAGCCAAGCCAGGACAGGAAACTACGAGCAGTACTTC. It yields the protein CASSQARTGNYEQYF.

This clonotype has only one observation. A much bigger clone sits one base away, suggesting this may be a read error. The chain uses TRBV6-1 and TRBJ2-2; TRBD1 might be the D (5 bases). This CDR3 comprises 12 residues. V lost 10 bases and J 2 bases, leaving 8 bases between the germline ends. In germline, CDR1 is MNHNS, CDR2 SASEGT. CDR3 region: CANRKNTGELFF. CDR3 DNA: TGTGCCAACAGGAAAAACACCGGGGAGCTGTTTTTT.

The V gene is TRBV2, the J gene TRBJ1-2; 8 bases fit TRBD1. This CDR3 contains 15 residues. J gave up 5 bases and V 0 bases, and 5 bases lay outside the gene matches. CDR1 and CDR2 from the germline V gene are SNHLY and FYNNEI. DNA of the CDR3: TGTGCCAGCAGTGAAGCGCACAGGGGGGGATATGGCTACACCTTC. Translated, it gives CASSEAHRGGYGYTF.

The chain employs TRBV4-3 and TRBJ2-3; 14 bases line up with TRBD2. Germline CDR1 is LGHNA and CDR2 is YSLEER. Trimming cost V 1 base and J 4 bases; bases outside gene matches: 7. The CDR3 runs to 18 residues. CDR3 in DNA: TGCGCCAGCAGCCAAGGGCCGGGACTAGCGGGAGATGCAGATACGCAGTATTTT. Protein: CASSQGPGLAGDADTQYF.

The chain is built from TRBV6-1 and TRBJ1-1, with a tentative D call TRBD1 (5 bases). Germline CDR1 is MNHNS and CDR2 is SASEGT. The CDR3 consists of 16 residues. V was cut by 7 bases and J by 0 bases, with 18 bases left in between. This CDR3 is CASMPIGAYMNTEAFF. CDR3 nucleotide sequence: TGTGCCAGCATGCCCATTGGGGCGTATATGAACACTGAAGCTTTCTTT.

The chain employs TRBV19 and TRBJ1-2, with 9 bases matching TRBD1. The CDR3 has 15 residues. Germline V gene sequence: CDR1 LNHDA, CDR2 SQIVND (reference sequence). Trimming removed 8 bases from V and 6 bases from J; junction bases left unmatched: 13. The CDR3 DNA reads TGTGCCAGTGTCTATGACGCGGGACAGGGACATGGCTACACCTTC. Its translation is CASVYDAGQGHGYTF.

To note about this clonotype: This clone may be a read error of a much larger clone one base away. V and J are TRBV6-2 or TRBV6-3 and TRBJ2-1; D unclear. The ends were cut back, 3 bases at V and 5 bases at J, with 8 bases in the middle. Per germline, CDR1 MNHEY and CDR2 SVGEGT. This CDR3 is built from 13 residues. The CDR3: CASSYFRNNEQFF. CDR3 nucleotides: TGTGCCAGCAGTTATTTTCGTAACAATGAGCAGTTCTTC.

This clonotype showed up just a few times. The V gene is TRBV2, the J gene TRBJ2-5; D possibly corresponds to TRBD2 (7 bases). Per germline, CDR1 SNHLY and CDR2 FYNNEI. This CDR3 is built from 12 residues. The V and J ends lost 9 bases and 5 bases respectively, with 13 bases between them. CDR3 sequence: CASNGGLETQYF. The CDR3 DNA sequence: TGTGCCAGTAACGGGGGGCTGGAGACCCAGTACTTC. Filled out from reference TRBV2 and TRBJ2-5, the complete variable domain reads EPEVTQTPSHQVTQMGQEVILRCVPISNHLYFYWYRQILGQKVEFLVSFYNNEISEKSEIFDDQFSVERPDGSNFTLKIRSTKLEDSAMYFCASNGGLETQYFGPGTRLLVL.